The 3 T cell receptor beta chains reported below all come from one sample, sequenced in a study of naive and memory T cell subsets listed by TCRdb under 2017. Libraries came from UMI-ligation and nested PCR. The data were produced on an Illumina MiSeq. The beta constant-region primer consisted of an equimolar mixture of two oligonucleotides that together covered TRBC1 and TRBC2. The public reads were quality trimmed at Q25 with fastp and then assembled into clones with MiXCR by TCRdb, keeping productive beta chains. CDR3 protein duplicates are merged, each entry listing the most common genes and DNA. This sample lists 89,000 or so distinct CDR3 sequences; about an eighth were detected once. Together, the top ten hold 0.7% to 0.95% of the sample. Sequencing used central memory CD4+ T cells from blood. The cell subset or site label for this specimen denotes: central memory, CD45RA- CD27+. The receptors stem from a human donor in good health.

This clonotype was recorded at least ten times. The gene calls are TRBV29-1 and TRBJ2-7, with D uncertain. CDR3 size: 11 residues. CDR1 is SQVTM, CDR2 ANQGSEA, per germline. Between the trimmed V and J ends, which lost 3 bases and 7 bases, there was a span of 10 bases. The CDR3 DNA reads as TGCAGCGTTGAGAGGTTTAAGGAGCAGTACTTC. Translated: CSVERFKEQYF.

The chain links TRBV6-5 to TRBJ2-5, with 10 bases fitting TRBD1. The CDR3 extends over 15 amino acids. Germline-derived CDR1 and CDR2 are MNHEY and SVGAGI. The V gene end was trimmed by 6 bases and the J gene end by 3 bases; junction bases not matched to a gene: 7. CDR3 sequence: CASSTSTGGEETQYF. The DNA for the CDR3 is TGTGCCAGCAGCACATCGACAGGGGGCGAAGAGACCCAGTACTTC.

The rearrangement uses TRBV5-1 and TRBJ1-6, with 8 bases aligning to TRBD1. Germline assignment: CDR1 SGHRS and CDR2 YFSETQ. The CDR3 covers 15 residues. The junction had 4 bases not matched to a gene; V was cut back by 0 bases and J by 8 bases. The CDR3 reads CASSLGGQGYSPLHF. The CDR3 coding sequence is TGCGCCAGCAGCTTGGGTGGACAGGGATATTCACCCCTCCACTTT.